This TCR beta chain was retrieved from a study of blood T cell repertoires in COVID-19. Study-wide context: Collection of acute and convalescent COVID-19 samples took place in the United States, Italy and Spain. From T cells, B-cell-depleted T cells, or PBMCs came the material, which was cDNA or gDNA.

The V gene's germline CDR1 is LNHNV and CDR2 YYDKDF (reference sequence). The CDR3 sequence is 17 residues long. Trimming took 0 bases from V and 4 from J, leaving 18 bases between them. Study members were between roughly 18 and 100 years old and lived in 24 US regions. Participants were placed into cohorts based on the clinical history they reported. This table comes from immunoSEQ multiplex PCR, and its TCRdb copy is limited to in-frame clones, with some not included. The data contain 220,000 or so clones, about 82% of them singletons. This rearrangement joins TRBV15 to TRBJ1-1; D is perhaps TRBD1 (5 bases). The sample comprised PBMCs or T cells enriched from blood (not recorded which). This receptor was taken from a woman between 45 and 65 years old who had recovered from COVID-19. Written as DNA, the CDR3 is TGTGCCACCAGCAGAGATGCCCCCCTGGGGCCCGGCACTGAAGCTTTCTTT. As protein: CATSRDAPLGPGTEAFF.